One sample yielded the 28 T cell receptor beta chains listed below, sequenced in a study of shared clonotypes between healthy human individuals. Measured with immunoSEQ multiplex PCR; TCRdb has only the in-frame clones, and not every one. The data show 2 million to 2.5 million clones, with approximately 93% seen just once and 0.36% held by the top ten. The sequenced sample consisted of naive CD4+ T cells from PBMCs. The subset: CD45RA+ positively selected. These receptors came from a man younger than 35 in good health. Some clones in this sample may be carry-over from other donors' samples.

The chain joins TRBV7-8 to TRBJ1-5, with 7 positions matching TRBD1. Germline CDR1 SGHVS, CDR2 FQNEAQ. V was clipped by 5 bases and J by 3 bases; unmatched bases: 4. This CDR3 has 14 residues. CDR3 sequence (DNA): TGTGCCAGCAGCCCGGGACAGTTCAATCAGCCCCAGCATTTT. It is translated as CASSPGQFNQPQHF.

The DNA for the CDR3 is TGTGCCAGCAGCCCGCAGGGACTAGCGGGAGTCCTCGAGCAGTACTTC. Amino acids: CASSPQGLAGVLEQYF. The chain carries TRBV7-2 and TRBJ2-7, with 14 nucleotides matching TRBD2. CDR3 size: 16 residues. CDR1 and CDR2 (germline): SGHTA, FQGNSA. The ends lost 5 bases at V and 6 bases at J; junction bases unmatched: 9. The entire variable domain, with the rest obtained from reference TRBV7-2 and TRBJ2-7, is as follows: GAGVSQSPSNKVTEKGKDVELRCDPISGHTALYWYRQSLGQGLEFLIYFQGNSAPDKSGLPSDRFSAERTGGSVSTLTIQRTQQEDSAVYLCASSPQGLAGVLEQYFGPGTRLTVT.

The chain uses TRBV7-9 and TRBJ1-1; 8 positions match TRBD1. Germline trimming cut 5 bases from V and 6 bases from J; bases unmatched to any gene: 5. The germline CDR1 and CDR2 sequences are SEHNR and FQNEAQ (reference sequence). CDR3 length: 13 amino acids. The CDR3 protein is CASSPTTGAEAFF. The CDR3 coding sequence is TGTGCCAGCAGCCCGACGACAGGGGCTGAAGCTTTCTTT.

Worth noting for this clone: The sample contains more than one DNA sequence encoding this CDR3. The chain joins TRBV28 to TRBJ2-7, with a tentative D call TRBD1 (6 bases). The length of the CDR3 is 14 residues. With 1 base removed from V and 4 bases from J, the gap between germline ends came to 11 bases. From germline, CDR1 is MDHEN and CDR2 SYDVKM. The CDR3 DNA reads TGTGCCAGCAGTTTATTGGACAGTTCGTACGAGCAGTACTTC. It specifies CASSLLDSSYEQYF.

The genes are TRBV7-2 and TRBJ1-6; D gene ambiguous. The germline CDR1 and CDR2 sequences are SGHTA and FQGNSA. The CDR3 is made up of 15 amino acids. V shed 1 base and J shed 7 bases, with 11 bases lying between them. CDR3 in DNA: TGTGCCAGCAGCTTAGTTGGGGTCGGGAATTCACCCCTCCACTTT. Protein product: CASSLVGVGNSPLHF.

This chain connects TRBV19 to TRBJ1-5; D remains unclear. CDR1 is LNHDA and CDR2 is SQIVND in the germline V gene (reference sequence). The CDR3 runs 15 residues. The V end was cut by 1 base, the J end by 3 bases, with 10 bases between. The CDR3 DNA sequence: TGTGCCAGTAGTATAGGTGGGCAGTACAATCAGCCCCAGCATTTT. Its translation is CASSIGGQYNQPQHF. Together with reference TRBV19 and TRBJ1-5, the CDR3 gives the full variable domain: DGGITQSPKYLFRKEGQNVTLSCEQNLNHDAMYWYRQDPGQGLRLIYYSQIVNDFQKGDIAEGYSVSREKKESFPLTVTSAQKNPTAFYLCASSIGGQYNQPQHFGDGTRLSIL.

The chain links TRBV5-1 to TRBJ1-1; D possibly corresponds to TRBD1 (6 bases). Germline lookup yields CDR1 SGHRS and CDR2 YFSETQ. The CDR3 is made up of 14 amino acids. V was shortened by 4 bases and J by 7 bases, with 17 bases between the two germline ends. DNA of the CDR3: TGCGCCAGCAGCCCGGACAGCCGGGTCGGTGAAGCTTTCTTT. Its protein is CASSPDSRVGEAFF.

The CDR3 DNA follows: TGTGCCAGTCGTCGGGAGGCCGGTTCGAACACCGGGGAGCTGTTTTTT. Its protein product is CASRREAGSNTGELFF. The rearrangement uses TRBV7-3 and TRBJ2-2; 7 bases line up with TRBD2. This CDR3 is 16 amino acids long. Germline values: CDR1 SGHTA, CDR2 FQGTGA. The trim removed 9 bases at V and 0 bases at J, leaving 10 bases unmatched.

The gene calls are TRBV19 and TRBJ1-2, with D perhaps TRBD1 (6 bases). Trimming removed 8 bases at V and 3 bases at J, with 16 bases between. The CDR3 consists of 14 residues. In germline, CDR1 is LNHDA, CDR2 SQIVND (reference sequence). In DNA form, the CDR3 reads TGTGCCAGTCAACTTGGGGACACCCACTATGGCTACACCTTC. It encodes CASQLGDTHYGYTF.

V is TRBV30 and J is TRBJ1-5; D gene unclear. Trimming shortened V by 4 bases and J by 0 bases, and 10 bases separated the two germline ends. The germline V gene encodes CDR1 GTSNPN and CDR2 SVGIG (reference sequence). This CDR3 contains 14 residues. DNA for the CDR3: TGTGCCTGGAACCAGGATAATAGCAATCAGCCCCAGCATTTT. Translating gives CAWNQDNSNQPQHF. Full variable domain (missing parts from reference TRBV30 and TRBJ1-5): SQTIHQWPATLVQPVGSPLSLECTVEGTSNPNLYWYRQAAGRGLQLLFYSVGIGQISSEVPQNLSASRPQDRQFILSSKKLLLSDSGFYLCAWNQDNSNQPQHFGDGTRLSIL.

The J gene is TRBJ1-2, the V gene TRBV5-1; D not resolved. Between the trimmed V and J ends, which lost 0 bases and 1 base, there was a span of 7 bases. The CDR3 has 14 residues. Germline V gene data show CDR1 as SGHRS and CDR2 as YFSETQ. The DNA of the CDR3 is TGCGCCAGCAGCTTGGGTGAAGGTAACTATGGCTACACCTTC. Amino acid sequence: CASSLGEGNYGYTF.

This clone showed up just once. The V call is TRBV7-9, the J call TRBJ2-7; D ambiguous. CDR3 length: 13 amino acids. CDR1 is SEHNR and CDR2 is FQNEAQ in the germline V gene (reference sequence). Between the trimmed V and J ends, which lost 5 bases and 0 bases, there was a span of 8 bases. The CDR3 reads CASSPVSSYEQYF. The CDR3 DNA reads TGTGCCAGCAGCCCCGTAAGCTCCTACGAGCAGTACTTC.

The rearrangement joins TRBV25-1 to TRBJ2-2; D perhaps matches TRBD2 (5 bases). Germline V CDR1 and CDR2: MGHDK, SYGVNS. This CDR3 contains 13 residues. V dropped 1 base and J dropped 5 bases, with 5 bases sitting between them. The CDR3 DNA reads as TGTGCCAGCAGTGAATGGGAGACCGGGGAGCTGTTTTTT. Translated, it gives CASSEWETGELFF. Using reference TRBV25-1 and TRBJ2-2 for the parts outside the CDR3, the full variable domain is EADIYQTPRYLVIGTGKKITLECSQTMGHDKMYWYQQDPGMELHLIHYSYGVNSTEKGDLSSESTVSRIRTEHFPLTLESARPSHTSQYLCASSEWETGELFFGEGSRLTVL.

For the CDR3, the DNA is TGTGCCAGCAGTAAGACAGCACTGTACCAAGAGACCCAGTACTTC. This sequence encodes CASSKTALYQETQYF. The V and J genes are TRBV28 and TRBJ2-5; a possible D gene is TRBD1 (5 bases). V lost 5 bases and J lost 0, with 13 bases in between. Germline loops: CDR1 MDHEN, CDR2 SYDVKM. This CDR3 has 15 amino acids.

This chain uses TRBV19 with TRBJ2-6; possible D gene TRBD1, 6 bases. Trimming left V 5 bases short and J 2 bases short, with 10 bases between. CDR1 is LNHDA, CDR2 SQIVND, per germline (reference sequence). The CDR3 extends over 15 amino acids. The DNA for the CDR3 is TGTGCCAGTAGTCCACAGGGTACTGGGGCCAACGTCCTGACTTTC. Translating it yields CASSPQGTGANVLTF.

The chain has TRBV6-1 and TRBJ1-4, with D tentatively TRBD1 (5 bases). Trimming removed 4 bases from V and 10 bases from J, with 13 bases in between. Germline CDR1 is MNHNS and CDR2 is SASEGT. This CDR3 has 13 amino acids. The CDR3 protein is CASSGEGFGKLFF. The CDR3 coding sequence is TGTGCCAGCAGTGGGGAGGGGTTCGGAAAACTGTTTTTT.

On this clone: The same CDR3 can be traced to other DNA sequences in this sample. The rearrangement joins TRBV6-1 to TRBJ2-7; no reliable D call. The CDR3 totals 12 residues. The germline V and J ends were trimmed by 6 bases and 0 bases, with 6 bases remaining between them. Per germline, CDR1 MNHNS and CDR2 SASEGT. The DNA of the CDR3 is TGTGCCAGCAGGGGCGGCTCCTACGAGCAGTACTTC. Its translation: CASRGGSYEQYF.

This sequence joins TRBV4-3 and TRBJ2-5; D call uncertain. The ends were cut back, 2 bases at V and 2 bases at J, with 18 bases in the middle. This CDR3 spans 17 amino acids. The germline V gene has CDR1 LGHNA and CDR2 YSLEER. The CDR3: CASSQTNFGQTQETQYF. For the CDR3, the DNA is TGCGCCAGCAGCCAAACCAATTTTGGGCAGACACAAGAGACCCAGTACTTC.

The chain carries TRBV11-2 and TRBJ1-4, with TRBD1 identical over 11 bases. Germline CDR1 SGHAT, CDR2 FQNNGV. V lost 4 bases and J lost 7; bases outside the gene matches: 5. The CDR3 consists of 15 residues. CDR3 bases: TGTGCCAGCAGCTCCACGGGACAGGGGGGTGAAAAACTGTTTTTT. Translated: CASSSTGQGGEKLFF.

This chain joins TRBV28 and TRBJ1-1; 7 bases agree with TRBD1. The CDR3 spans 14 residues. Trimming cost V 7 bases and J 1 base; bases outside gene matches: 6. Germline CDR1 is MDHEN and CDR2 is SYDVKM. CDR3 amino acids: CASNQQGTNTEAFF. The DNA of the CDR3 is TGTGCCAGCAATCAACAGGGGACGAACACTGAAGCTTTCTTT.

This chain connects TRBV14 to TRBJ1-5; TRBD1 is a possible D gene (5 bases). V was pared by 2 bases and J by 3 bases, with 8 bases between. Germline loops: CDR1 SGHDN, CDR2 FVKESK. The CDR3 contains 14 residues. The CDR3 protein is CASSQSGLNQPQHF. The CDR3 DNA reads TGTGCCAGCAGCCAATCAGGGCTCAATCAGCCCCAGCATTTT.

The chain employs TRBV19 and TRBJ2-5; 8 bases line up with TRBD2. Trimming cost V 7 bases and J 3 bases; bases outside gene matches: 4. This CDR3 region has 13 residues. The V gene's germline CDR1 is LNHDA and CDR2 SQIVND (reference sequence). This chain's CDR3 is CASNALAEETQYF. The CDR3, as DNA: TGTGCCAGTAATGCACTAGCGGAAGAGACCCAGTACTTC.

The genes are TRBV6-5 and TRBJ1-2; TRBD1 matches at 9 bases. The CDR3 totals 14 residues. J gave up 6 bases and V 2 bases, and 4 bases lay outside the gene matches. The V gene's germline CDR1 is MNHEY and CDR2 SVGAGI. The CDR3 sequence is CASSYGRDRDGYTF. The CDR3 nucleotides read TGTGCCAGCAGTTACGGCCGGGACAGGGATGGCTACACCTTC.

This rearrangement joins TRBV5-1 to TRBJ2-2; D might be TRBD2 (6 bases). Deletions cut 4 bases from V and 1 base from J, with 11 bases between. This CDR3 has 15 residues. CDR1 SGHRS and CDR2 YFSETQ come from the germline V gene. The CDR3 loop reads CASSRLDMNTGELFF. The CDR3 DNA follows: TGCGCCAGCAGCCGACTAGACATGAACACCGGGGAGCTGTTTTTT.

Regarding this clone: This sample includes further DNA sequences coding for the same CDR3. The chain links TRBV7-3 to TRBJ2-3; perhaps D is TRBD1 or TRBD2 (5 bases each). Germline CDR1 and CDR2: SGHTA and FQGTGA. Between the trimmed V and J ends, which lost 5 bases and 1 base, there was a span of 10 bases. The CDR3 contains 14 residues. The CDR3 reads CASSLLGGTDTQYF. The CDR3 DNA sequence: TGTGCCAGCAGCCTCTTGGGGGGCACAGATACGCAGTATTTT.

The V call is TRBV28, the J call TRBJ2-5; 7 nucleotides align to TRBD1. The J call may be in error: the DNA end matches TRBJ2-7 better. Per germline, CDR1 MDHEN and CDR2 SYDVKM. The CDR3 runs to 15 residues. This CDR3 reads CASAETGPLSYEQYF. In nucleotides, the CDR3 is TGTGCCAGCGCCGAGACAGGGCCCCTTAGCTACGAGCAGTACTTC.

V gene TRBV19 combines with J gene TRBJ1-1; D not resolved. Germline CDR1 is LNHDA and CDR2 is SQIVND (reference sequence). The CDR3 totals 12 residues. The V end lost 7 bases, the J end lost 3 bases, and 9 bases lay between the germline ends. The CDR3 nucleotides read TGTGCCAGTATGGGGTTGGACACTGAAGCTTTCTTT. Residues: CASMGLDTEAFF.

The V call is TRBV19, the J call TRBJ2-1; TRBD1 agrees at 10 bases. The CDR3 has 15 residues. J was trimmed by 4 bases and V by 4 bases; bases with no gene match: 4. Germline V gives CDR1 LNHDA, CDR2 SQIVND (reference sequence). The CDR3 DNA reads TGTGCCAGTAGTAGACCGGGACAGGGGTACAATGAGCAGTTCTTC. This translates into CASSRPGQGYNEQFF.